This T cell receptor (beta chain) was identified during a study of glioma-infiltrating T cells. Study findings and constraints: Only very few CDR3 sequences appeared in both tissue and blood.

Using RNA template, CDR3s of TCR alpha and beta were amplified with iRepertoire arm-PCR. One-step reverse transcription and amplification started from around 100-400 ng of tissue mRNA or PBMC total RNA. In TCRdb, the multiplex PCR reads were re-called with MiXCR into one record per CDR3 protein. This sample has 150,000 to 200,000 distinct CDR3 sequences, with 32% found just once. This clonotype came up many times. Its antigen is unknown. The CDR3 is 15 residues long. Germline CDR1 and CDR2: MDHEN and SYDVKM. The V end lost 4 bases, the J end lost 7 bases, and 17 bases lay between the germline ends. This sequence joins TRBV28 and TRBJ2-1, with no clear D. The source is a human donor with low-grade glioma or glioblastoma, undergoing nonglioma brain surgery, or in good health (not recorded which). Material: glioma tissue, nonneoplastic brain tissue, or PBMCs (not recorded which). The CDR3: CASSYPSGGVNEQFF. In DNA form, the CDR3 reads TGTGCCAGCAGTTACCCGTCTGGTGGGGTAAATGAGCAGTTCTTC.